A single sample is the source of the 20 T cell receptor beta chains below, sequenced in a study of cytomegalovirus exposure and HLA in healthy donors (TCRdb year 2017). Library preparation was by the immunoSEQ multiplex PCR assay. For the multiplex PCR, a mixture combining 60 forward primers for TCR Vbeta segments and 13 reverse primers for TCR Jbeta segments was used. The immuneACCESS repertoire file appears here via TCRdb, limited to in-frame rearrangements. These files lack a portion of the clones; in checked studies, under half of the deficit traces to unresolved V genes, and the cause of the others is not known. For this sample the table gives about 130,000 clones, of which about three quarters were detected only once. Around 4.2% of the sample comes from the top ten. The sample taken for sequencing was PBMCs. Source of these receptors: a man between 50 and 59 years old in good health and CMV-seropositive.

The V gene is TRBV11-2, the J gene TRBJ2-7, with 9 bases matching TRBD1. The CDR3 length is 13 residues. CDR1 and CDR2 (germline): SGHAT, FQNNGV. The trim removed 4 bases at V and 7 bases at J, leaving 5 bases unmatched. The CDR3 sequence: CASSSDRGKEQYF. The CDR3 region has the DNA TGTGCCAGCAGCTCCGACAGGGGGAAAGAGCAGTACTTC.

V usage is TRBV4-1 and J usage is TRBJ2-1, with 8 bases lining up with TRBD2. The CDR3 sequence is 16 residues long. V dropped 2 bases and J dropped 5; count of bases not matched to a gene: 8. The V gene's germline CDR1 is MGHRA and CDR2 YSYEKL. The chain's CDR3 is CASSQPERGRNNEQFF. CDR3 sequence (DNA): TGCGCCAGCAGCCAACCCGAGCGGGGGAGAAACAATGAGCAGTTCTTC.

This clone was seen just once. J is TRBJ1-1 and V is TRBV9, with D tentatively TRBD1 (5 bases). The CDR3 runs 14 residues. The germline gives CDR1 SGDLS, CDR2 YYNGEE. Between the trimmed V and J ends, which lost 0 bases and 7 bases, there was a span of 13 bases. The CDR3 region is CASSVAPGHREAFF. CDR3 nucleotide sequence: TGTGCCAGCAGCGTAGCCCCCGGACACCGTGAAGCTTTCTTT.

The chain has TRBV6-1 and TRBJ1-1; a weak D match, TRBD1 (5 bases). The CDR3 runs 13 residues. Germline V gene sequence: CDR1 MNHNS, CDR2 SASEGT. Between the trimmed V and J ends, which lost 8 bases and 11 bases, there was a span of 21 bases. The DNA for the CDR3 is TGTGCCAGCGATCCAACCTGGGGGGAGGCGGCTTTCTTT. Translating it yields CASDPTWGEAAFF.

This chain links TRBV19 with TRBJ1-2, with a possible D match to TRBD1 (6 bases). Per the germline V gene, CDR1 is LNHDA and CDR2 is SQIVND (reference sequence). CDR3 length equals 13 residues. V was shortened by 5 bases and J by 4 bases, with 11 bases between the two germline ends. The CDR3 spells CASSWGGAYGYTF. The CDR3 coding sequence is TGTGCCAGTAGTTGGGGGGGCGCCTATGGCTACACCTTC.

This clone was detected only a few times. V is TRBV2 and J is TRBJ1-1; 9 bases are shared with TRBD1. Trimming at V came to 4 bases and at J to 6 bases, leaving 6 bases not matched to a gene. CDR3 size: 14 residues. Germline V lookup: CDR1 SNHLY, CDR2 FYNNEI. The CDR3 loop reads CASSVSQGAPEAFF. The DNA for the CDR3 is TGTGCCAGCAGTGTCTCACAGGGGGCCCCTGAAGCTTTCTTT.

The chain uses TRBV10-1 and TRBJ1-2, with TRBD1 matching over 7 bases. Germline trimming cut 3 bases from V and 7 bases from J; bases unmatched to any gene: 11. CDR3 size: 15 residues. The germline CDR1 and CDR2 sequences are WNHNN and SYGVQD (reference sequence). The DNA for the CDR3 is TGCGCCAGCAGTGATGAGGGGGCTCCAACGTTTGGCTACACCTTC. This encodes CASSDEGAPTFGYTF.

In this sample, this clone turned up a few times. This chain's CDR3 is CASTGTAVRGYTF. The DNA for the CDR3 is TGTGCCAGCACCGGGACAGCGGTTCGGGGCTACACCTTC. The J gene is TRBJ1-2, the V gene TRBV2, with 7 bases aligning to TRBD1. CDR3 length equals 13 residues. J lost 8 bases, V lost 7 bases, and 10 bases had no gene match. Germline V gene sequence: CDR1 SNHLY, CDR2 FYNNEI.

V is TRBV5-5 and J is TRBJ2-2; D possibly corresponds to TRBD2 (6 bases). Germline V gives CDR1 SGHKS, CDR2 YYEKEE (reference sequence). The length of the CDR3 is 14 residues. V was pared by 3 bases and J by 5 bases, with 11 bases between. CDR3 in DNA: TGTGCCAGCAGCTCGGTAGCGGAGACCGGGGAGCTGTTTTTT. Its protein is CASSSVAETGELFF.

The chain carries TRBV19 and TRBJ1-2; 11 bases match TRBD1. With V trimmed by 8 bases and J by 7 bases, 9 bases remained unmatched. Germline V lookup: CDR1 LNHDA, CDR2 SQIVND (reference sequence). CDR3 length: 14 residues. CDR3 in amino acids: CASRTGGNEAGYTF. The CDR3, as DNA: TGTGCCAGTCGGACAGGGGGCAATGAGGCTGGCTACACCTTC. Full variable domain (rest looked up from reference TRBV19 and TRBJ1-2): DGGITQSPKYLFRKEGQNVTLSCEQNLNHDAMYWYRQDPGQGLRLIYYSQIVNDFQKGDIAEGYSVSREKKESFPLTVTSAQKNPTAFYLCASRTGGNEAGYTFGSGTRLTVV.

The CDR3 loop reads CASSLDMNQPQHF. CDR3 nucleotide sequence: TGCGCCAGCAGCTTGGACATGAATCAGCCCCAGCATTTT. V gene TRBV5-1 combines with J gene TRBJ1-5; D remains ambiguous. The V end lost 0 bases, the J end lost 4 bases, and 5 bases lay between the germline ends. The CDR3 runs 13 residues. Germline V lookup: CDR1 SGHRS, CDR2 YFSETQ.

This clone was detected only once. The chain links TRBV5-4 to TRBJ1-2, with 8 positions matching TRBD1. The germline CDR1 and CDR2 sequences are SGHNT and YYREEE (reference sequence). The CDR3 is 13 residues long. The J segment lost 5 bases and the V segment lost 4 bases, leaving 4 bases of the junction unmatched. In DNA, the CDR3 is TGTGCCAGCAGCGTTAACAGGGGGTATGGCTACACCTTC. Translating it yields CASSVNRGYGYTF.

The chain employs TRBV5-1 and TRBJ1-2, with 8 bases matching TRBD1. This CDR3 spans 13 amino acids. CDR1 is SGHRS and CDR2 is YFSETQ in the germline V gene. V trimming: 3 bases; J trimming: 8 bases; junction bases outside the gene matches: 6. The chain's CDR3 is CASSSRQGNGYTF. The CDR3, as DNA: TGCGCCAGCAGCTCCCGACAGGGGAACGGCTACACCTTC.

This sequence joins TRBV29-1 and TRBJ2-1, with TRBD2 matching over 11 bases. Germline-derived CDR1 and CDR2 are SQVTM and ANQGSEA. V trimming: 5 bases; J trimming: 6 bases; junction bases outside the gene matches: 9. CDR3 length: 15 amino acids. The CDR3 DNA is TGCAGCGTTTCTTTAGCGGGGGGGCGGGTCAATGAGCAGTTCTTC. Amino acid sequence: CSVSLAGGRVNEQFF.

The chain combines TRBV12-5 with TRBJ1-1; D perhaps matches TRBD1 (5 bases). V was cut by 5 bases and J by 3 bases, with 16 bases left in between. CDR1 and CDR2 (germline): LGHNT, FRNRAP. This CDR3 contains 15 residues. The CDR3 DNA reads TGTGCTAGTGGTCCGCGGGGGACCCTATACACTGAAGCTTTCTTT. This gives the protein CASGPRGTLYTEAFF. Using reference TRBV12-5 and TRBJ1-1 for the parts outside the CDR3, the full variable domain is DARVTQTPRHKVTEMGQEVTMRCQPILGHNTVFWYRQTMMQGLELLAYFRNRAPLDDSGMPKDRFSAEMPDATLATLKIQPSEPRDSAVYFCASGPRGTLYTEAFFGQGTRLTVV.

The chain employs TRBV7-2 and TRBJ1-2, with D unclear. V dropped 2 bases and J dropped 7 bases, with 14 bases sitting between them. There are 14 residues in the CDR3. Per germline, CDR1 SGHTA and CDR2 FQGNSA. CDR3 nucleotide sequence: TGTGCCAGCAGCTTACAGCGAATTGGGTCTGGCTACACCTTC. Protein product: CASSLQRIGSGYTF.

The gene calls are TRBV27 and TRBJ2-6; D not certain. V was clipped by 3 bases and J by 3 bases, with 12 bases between them. The CDR3 has 16 residues. CDR1 is MNHEY, CDR2 SMNVEV, per germline (reference sequence). CDR3 sequence: CASSLSPGFGANVLTF. CDR3 coding DNA: TGTGCCAGCAGTTTGTCCCCTGGCTTTGGGGCCAACGTCCTGACTTTC. The variable domain in full, completed from reference TRBV27 and TRBJ2-6, reads EAQVTQNPRYLITVTGKKLTVTCSQNMNHEYMSWYRQDPGLGLRQIYYSMNVEVTDKGDVPEGYKVSRKEKRNFPLILESPSPNQTSLYFCASSLSPGFGANVLTFGAGSRLTVL.

The gene calls are TRBV20-1 and TRBJ1-4; TRBD1 matches at 7 bases. Germline CDR1 and CDR2: DFQATT and SNEGSKA (reference sequence). The CDR3 consists of 11 residues. The trim removed 7 bases at V and 6 bases at J, leaving 2 bases unmatched. The CDR3 DNA follows: TGCAGTGTCACAGGGGATGAAAAACTGTTTTTT. It is translated as CSVTGDEKLFF.

The chain has TRBV4-1 and TRBJ1-2, with 9 bases that match TRBD1. V trimming: 3 bases; J trimming: 3 bases; junction bases outside the gene matches: 2. Germline V gene sequence: CDR1 MGHRA, CDR2 YSYEKL. This CDR3 comprises 14 residues. The CDR3 loop reads CASSQDRGDYGYTF. Written as DNA, the CDR3 is TGCGCCAGCAGCCAGGACAGGGGTGACTATGGCTACACCTTC.

The rearrangement links TRBV4-3 to TRBJ2-6, with TRBD1 matching over 7 bases. The CDR3 has 21 amino acids. Germline CDR1 is LGHNA and CDR2 is YSLEER. With 4 bases clipped from V and 0 bases from J, the junction kept 18 bases outside the gene matches. The CDR3 nucleotides are TGCGCCAGCAGCCCAGGGCCGGGACAGTCTACTTCGGTCTCTGGGGCCAACGTCCTGACTTTC. Protein: CASSPGPGQSTSVSGANVLTF.